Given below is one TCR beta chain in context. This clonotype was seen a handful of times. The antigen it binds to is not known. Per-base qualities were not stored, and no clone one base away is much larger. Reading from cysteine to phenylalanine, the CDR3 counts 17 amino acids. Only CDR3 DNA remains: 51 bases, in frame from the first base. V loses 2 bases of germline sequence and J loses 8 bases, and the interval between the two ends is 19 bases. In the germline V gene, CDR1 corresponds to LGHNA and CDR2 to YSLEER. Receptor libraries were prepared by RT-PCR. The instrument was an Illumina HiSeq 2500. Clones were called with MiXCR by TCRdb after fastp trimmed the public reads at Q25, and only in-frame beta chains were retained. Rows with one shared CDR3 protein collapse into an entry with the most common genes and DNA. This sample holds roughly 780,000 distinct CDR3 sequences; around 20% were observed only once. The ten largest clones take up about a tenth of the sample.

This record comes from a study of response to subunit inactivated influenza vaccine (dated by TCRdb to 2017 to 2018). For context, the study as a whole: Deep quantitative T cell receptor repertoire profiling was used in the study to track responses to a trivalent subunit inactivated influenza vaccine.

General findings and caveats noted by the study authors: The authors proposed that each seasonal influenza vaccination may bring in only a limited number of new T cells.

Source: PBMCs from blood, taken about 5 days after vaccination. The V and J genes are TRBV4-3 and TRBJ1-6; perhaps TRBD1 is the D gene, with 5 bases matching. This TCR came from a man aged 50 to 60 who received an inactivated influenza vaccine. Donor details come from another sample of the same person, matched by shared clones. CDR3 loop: CASSQRLRDVYDSPLHF. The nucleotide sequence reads TGCGCCAGCAGCCAACGATTGAGGGACGTATATGATTCACCCCTCCACTTT.